Listed here is a single T cell receptor (beta chain). The entry originates in a study of shared clonotypes between healthy human individuals. Germline assignment: CDR1 SNHLY and CDR2 FYNNEI. This CDR3 spans 16 amino acids. With 8 bases removed from V and 3 bases from J, the gap between germline ends came to 22 bases. Produced via immunoSEQ multiplex PCR; TCRdb's table is partial and in-frame only. The sample holds approximately 180,000 clones, roughly 91% seen once. The source of this sequence is a woman aged 25 to 39 in good health. This rearrangement joins TRBV2 to TRBJ1-1, with a possible D match to TRBD1 (6 bases). The sequenced sample consisted of naive CD4+ T cells sorted from blood. As for subset: CD45RA+ positively selected. Here the CDR3 DNA reads TGTGCCAGCTGGAAGGGGGAATTTGTTTTGGACACTGAAGCTTTCTTT. As protein: CASWKGEFVLDTEAFF.